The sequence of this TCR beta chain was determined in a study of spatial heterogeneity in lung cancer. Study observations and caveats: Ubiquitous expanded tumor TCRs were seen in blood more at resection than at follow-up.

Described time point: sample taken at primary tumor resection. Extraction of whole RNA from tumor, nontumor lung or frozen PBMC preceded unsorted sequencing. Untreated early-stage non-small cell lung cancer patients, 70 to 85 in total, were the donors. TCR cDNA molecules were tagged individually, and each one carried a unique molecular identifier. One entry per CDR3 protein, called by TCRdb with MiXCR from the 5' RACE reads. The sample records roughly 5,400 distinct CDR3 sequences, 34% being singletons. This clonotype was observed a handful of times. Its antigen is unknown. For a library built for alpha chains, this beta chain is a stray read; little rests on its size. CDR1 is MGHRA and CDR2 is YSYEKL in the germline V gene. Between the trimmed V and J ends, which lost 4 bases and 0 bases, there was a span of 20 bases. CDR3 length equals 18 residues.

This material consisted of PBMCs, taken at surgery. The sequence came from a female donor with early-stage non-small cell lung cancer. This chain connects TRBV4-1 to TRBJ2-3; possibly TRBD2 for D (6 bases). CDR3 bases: TGCGCCAGCAGCCTGAGGGGTGAGACTAGTACTAGCACAGATACGCAGTATTTT. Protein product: CASSLRGETSTSTDTQYF.